What follows is one T cell receptor (beta chain) and its context. The antigen remains undetermined. The data are from a study of T cells in localized non-small cell lung cancer. Broader study findings: A single tumor region was sequenced, leaving heterogeneity possible. Uninvolved adjacent lung had higher T cell clonality than tumor and all other tissues. Higher adjacent-lung clonality was associated with shorter survival.

The method was immunoSEQ multiplex PCR; TCRdb's version includes in-frame clones alone and lacks a portion of them. The sample contains 75,000 to 95,000 clones, roughly 86% of which appear only once. V lost 5 bases, J lost 0 bases, and 20 bases lay in between. The CDR3 totals 17 residues. Germline V gene sequence: CDR1 SQVTM, CDR2 ANQGSEA. This rearrangement joins TRBV29-1 to TRBJ2-1; perhaps TRBD1 as D (6 bases). The source material was peripheral blood, sampled before any cancer treatment. The receptor was isolated from a man between 40 and 75 years old with stage I squamous cell lung carcinoma. The chain's CDR3 is CSVPADRTRYSYNEQFF. The CDR3 DNA sequence: TGCAGCGTTCCGGCCGACAGGACGAGATACTCCTACAATGAGCAGTTCTTC.